These T cell receptor beta chains were read from a single sample in a study of cytomegalovirus exposure and HLA in healthy donors. Profiled with immunoSEQ multiplex PCR; TCRdb holds only in-frame clones, not every one. The repertoire consists of 110,000 to 150,000 clones, with approximately 81% occurring once and the leading ten covering approximately 4.2%. The sequenced sample consisted of PBMCs. All receptors come from a woman aged 40-49 years in good health and CMV-seropositive. The conserved cysteine and the conserved F or W are not part of the CDR3 here.

ASSLVPSGILYEQY | TRBV11-2
ASSYRDSHTGELF | TRBV6-6
ASNIAGGPYNEQF | TRBV6-1
ASSLAGQGTGELF | TRBV5-1
ASSDPRDSPNHSNQPQH | TRBV6-1
ASRDRFYSNQPQH | TRBV27
ASSIGTVNTEAF | TRBV19
ASSPDRGDTGELL | TRBV7-7
ASSPGQGAYNEQF | TRBV5-1
ASSEGSTEAF | TRBV19
ASSESIWGYVTGVLYGYT | TRBV10-1
ASSLDASGHNEQF | TRBV11-3
ASSQKRGPGEQY | TRBV4-3
ASSPGPGDEQY | TRBV7-3
ASTTGRDTQY | TRBV19
ASRGLAGGYNEQF | TRBV19
ASSWPRGAGGDTQY | TRBV5-1
ASSLGPGAMNTEAF | TRBV5-1